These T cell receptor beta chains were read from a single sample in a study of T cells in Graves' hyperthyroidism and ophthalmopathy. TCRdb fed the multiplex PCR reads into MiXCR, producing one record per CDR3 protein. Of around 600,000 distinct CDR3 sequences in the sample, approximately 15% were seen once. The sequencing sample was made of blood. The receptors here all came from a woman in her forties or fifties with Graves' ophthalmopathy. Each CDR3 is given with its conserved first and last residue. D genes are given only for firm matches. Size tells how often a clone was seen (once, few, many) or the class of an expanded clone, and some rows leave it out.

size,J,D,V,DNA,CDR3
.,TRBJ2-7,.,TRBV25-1,TGTGCCAGCAGTGACCAGGGGTTCGCCTACGAGCAGTACTTC,CASSDQGFAYEQYF
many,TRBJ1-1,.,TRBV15,TGTGCCACCAGCATACAGACGAACACTGAAGCTTTCTTT,CATSIQTNTEAFF
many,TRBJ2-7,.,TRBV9,TGTGCCAGCAGCGTAGCCGGGACTTCCTACGAGCAGTACTTC,CASSVAGTSYEQYF
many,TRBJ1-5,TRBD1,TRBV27,TGTGCCAGCAGTTCCAGGACAGGACTTTATCAGCCCCAGCATTTT,CASSSRTGLYQPQHF
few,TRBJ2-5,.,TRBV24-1,TGTGCCACCAGTGATTTTAACAGCAGAGAGACCCAGTACTTC,CATSDFNSRETQYF
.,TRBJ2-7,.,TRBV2,TGTGCCAGCAGTCTGTCCCCGGCAGTCGGATACGAGCAGTACTTC,CASSLSPAVGYEQYF
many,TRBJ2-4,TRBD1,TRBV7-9,TGTGCCAGCAGCTGGGGACAGGGGATCGGCATTCAGTACTTC,CASSWGQGIGIQYF
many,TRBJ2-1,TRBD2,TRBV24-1,TGTGCCACCAGTGTAACGGGAGGAACCCTTACCGCTGAGCAGTTCTTC,CATSVTGGTLTAEQFF
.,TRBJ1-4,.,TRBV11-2,TGTGCCAGCAGCTTAGCGGTCGGAGCATCACTGTTTTTT,CASSLAVGASLFF
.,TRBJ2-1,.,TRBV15,TGTGCCACCGGGCGGGGCGGGTACAATGAGCAGTTCTTC,CATGRGGYNEQFF
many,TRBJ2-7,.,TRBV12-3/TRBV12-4,TGTGCCAGCAGACGGGGGCGATCCTACGAGCAGTACTTC,CASRRGRSYEQYF
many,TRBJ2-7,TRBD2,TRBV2,TGTGCCAGCAGTGATTTACTAGCGGGAGGTAAAGAGCAGTACTTC,CASSDLLAGGKEQYF
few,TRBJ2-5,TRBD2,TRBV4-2,TGTGCCAGCAGCCAAGGCGGGAGATTTGAGACCCAGTACTTC,CASSQGGRFETQYF
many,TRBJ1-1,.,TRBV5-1,TGCGCCAGCAGCTTGACAGGAGCAGCAACTGAAGCTTTCTTT,CASSLTGAATEAFF
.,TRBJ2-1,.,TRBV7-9,TGTGCCAGCAGCGACGGCCGGGGTGAGCAGTTCTTC,CASSDGRGEQFF
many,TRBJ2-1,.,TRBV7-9,TGTGCCAGCAGCTTCACAAGGACAGCCACGAATGAGCAGTTCTTC,CASSFTRTATNEQFF
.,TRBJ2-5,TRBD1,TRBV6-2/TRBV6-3,TGTGCCAGCAACGACAGGGGGGCGTGGGAGACCCAGTACTTC,CASNDRGAWETQYF
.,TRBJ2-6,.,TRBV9,TGTGCCAGCAGCGTTTGGCTCTCTGGGGCCAACGTCCTGACTTTC,CASSVWLSGANVLTF
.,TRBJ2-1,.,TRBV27,TGTGCCAGCAGGCGGGGACAGCCATCCTACAATGAGCAGTTCTTC,CASRRGQPSYNEQFF
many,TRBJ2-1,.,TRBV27,TGTGCCAGCAGTTTATTACCCGGACTTAATGAGCAGTTCTTC,CASSLLPGLNEQFF
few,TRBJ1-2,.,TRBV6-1,TGTGCCAGCAGTGAACTGGGGCTAAACTATGGCTACACCTTC,CASSELGLNYGYTF
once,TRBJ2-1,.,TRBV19,TGTGCCAGTAGTATAGAAAGAGGGGGATACTACAATGAGCAGTTCTTC,CASSIERGGYYNEQFF
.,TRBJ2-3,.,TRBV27,TGTGCCAGCAGTTTACCCCCCATCCCAGATACGCAGTATTTT,CASSLPPIPDTQYF
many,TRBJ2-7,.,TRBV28,TGTGCCAGCAGTCCAGGACAGAGGGGCGAGCAGTACTTC,CASSPGQRGEQYF
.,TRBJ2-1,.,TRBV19,TGTGCCAGTAGCAGACTAACACCCACCTCCAATGAGCAGTTCTTC,CASSRLTPTSNEQFF
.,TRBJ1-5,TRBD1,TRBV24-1,TGTGCCACCAGTGATGCTAGGGACAGCGAAAGGGTTCAGCCCCAGCATTTT,CATSDARDSERVQPQHF
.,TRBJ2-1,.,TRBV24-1,TGTGCCACCAGTGATTTGCTCAGTAGCGGTCAGCAGTTCTTC,CATSDLLSSGQQFF
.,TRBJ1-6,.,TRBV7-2,TGTGCCAGCAGCTTACCGGACCTAGCCGGAAGGCTCCTCCACTTT,CASSLPDLAGRLLHF
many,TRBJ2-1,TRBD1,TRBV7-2,TGTGCCAGCAGCCGCGCTATGGGGACAGCTAACAATGAGCAGTTCTTC,CASSRAMGTANNEQFF
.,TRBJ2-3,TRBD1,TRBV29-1,TGCAGCGTTGCTTCGGGACAGGGGATCACAGATACGCAGTATTTT,CSVASGQGITDTQYF
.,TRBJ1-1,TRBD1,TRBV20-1,TGCAGTGCCGCGGCAGGGGGCTTGGTTGAAGCTTTCTTT,CSAAAGGLVEAFF
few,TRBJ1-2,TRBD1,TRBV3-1,TGTGCCAGCAGCCAGCATGCCGGGACAGGGTATGGCTACACCTTC,CASSQHAGTGYGYTF
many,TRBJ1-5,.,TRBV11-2,TGTGCCAGCAGCTTAGATCTGCCTCGGCAGCCCCAGCATTTT,CASSLDLPRQPQHF
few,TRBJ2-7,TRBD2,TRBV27,TGTGCCAGCAGTCTAATAGCGGGAGCCTACGAGCAGTACTTC,CASSLIAGAYEQYF
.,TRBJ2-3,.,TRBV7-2,TGTGCCAGCAGCTTATTGCGGGGACTCCGGGGGTCAGATACGCAGTATTTT,CASSLLRGLRGSDTQYF
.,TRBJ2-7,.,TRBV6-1,TGTGCCAGCAGAGCCCCGCTCGGGACATCGAGCTCCTACGAGCAGTACTTC,CASRAPLGTSSSYEQYF
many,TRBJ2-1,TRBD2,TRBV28,TGTGCCAGCGGTCCTCTAGCGGGATTTGAGCAGTTCTTC,CASGPLAGFEQFF
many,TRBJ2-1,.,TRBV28,TGTGCCAGCAGTTTACTCGGGAGTCCCTACAATGAGCAGTTCTTC,CASSLLGSPYNEQFF
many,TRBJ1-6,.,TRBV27,TGTGCCAGCAGTTCCCCCGGCAACTATAATTCACCCCTCCACTTT,CASSSPGNYNSPLHF
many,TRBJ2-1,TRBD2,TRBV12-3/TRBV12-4,TGTGCCAGCAGACTGACTAGCGGGGTATACAATGAGCAGTTCTTC,CASRLTSGVYNEQFF
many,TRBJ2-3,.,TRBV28,TGTGCCAGCAGTTGGGGCCTTACCCGGGGGACAGATACGCAGTATTTT,CASSWGLTRGTDTQYF
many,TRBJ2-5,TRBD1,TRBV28,TGTGCCAGCAGTCCCGGGATCGGGACAGGGGGAACCGGTGAGACCCAGTACTTC,CASSPGIGTGGTGETQYF
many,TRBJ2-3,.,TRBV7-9,TGTGCCAGCAGCATGGTGGGTATGACGCAGTATTTT,CASSMVGMTQYF
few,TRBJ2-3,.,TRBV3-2,TGTGCCAGCTGGGGCGGGAGTACAGATACGCAGTATTTT,CASWGGSTDTQYF
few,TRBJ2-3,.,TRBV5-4,TGTGCCAGCAGCGTCCTTACCGACAGCACAGATACGCAGTATTTT,CASSVLTDSTDTQYF
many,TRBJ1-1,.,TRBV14,TGTGCCAGCAGCCATCCGGGCGACACTGAAGCTTTCTTT,CASSHPGDTEAFF
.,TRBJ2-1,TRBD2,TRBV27,TGTGCCAGCAGTTTTTGGGCTAGCGGGAGCGACGAGCAGTTCTTC,CASSFWASGSDEQFF
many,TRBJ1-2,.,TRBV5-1,TGCGCCAGCAGTTTATGGGGAAGAAACTATGGCTACACCTTC,CASSLWGRNYGYTF
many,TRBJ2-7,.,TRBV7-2,TGTGCCAGCAGCTTAAACAGGGCGGACGAGCAGTACTTC,CASSLNRADEQYF
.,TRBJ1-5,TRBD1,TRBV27,TGTGCCAGCAGATCGGACAGGGCTAGCAATCAGCCCCAGCATTTT,CASRSDRASNQPQHF
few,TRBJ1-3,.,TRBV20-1,TGCAGTGCCCCCCAGGCTGGGACCGGAAACACCATATATTTT,CSAPQAGTGNTIYF
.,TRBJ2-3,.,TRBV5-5,TGTGCCAGCAGCCAAGGTGCTAGCGCAAACACAGATACGCAGTATTTT,CASSQGASANTDTQYF
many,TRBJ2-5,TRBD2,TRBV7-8,TGTGCCACCCTAGCGGGAACCCAAGAGACCCAGTACTTC,CATLAGTQETQYF
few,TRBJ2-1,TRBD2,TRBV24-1,TGTGCCACCAGCGCCGGGACTAGCGCGTACAATGAGCAGTTCTTC,CATSAGTSAYNEQFF
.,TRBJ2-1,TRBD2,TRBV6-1,TGTGCCAGCAGAGTTCCCGGGACTAGCGGGAAGGAGTTCTTC,CASRVPGTSGKEFF
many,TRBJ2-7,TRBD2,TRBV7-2,TGTGCCAGCAGCATTGGGAGCGGGATGGGCCCCTACGAGCAGTACTTC,CASSIGSGMGPYEQYF
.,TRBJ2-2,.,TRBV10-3,TGTGCCACTAACGCGAGGGGGTCCGGGGAGCTGTTTTTT,CATNARGSGELFF
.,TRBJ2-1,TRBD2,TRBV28,TGTGCCAGCAGCACCCGACTAGCGGGAGACTCCTACAATGAGCAGTTCTTC,CASSTRLAGDSYNEQFF
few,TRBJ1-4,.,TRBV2,TGTGCCAGCAGTGGTCTTAATGAAAAACTGTTTTTT,CASSGLNEKLFF
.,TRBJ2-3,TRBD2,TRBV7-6,TGTGCCAGCAGCTTAGAGCGGGCTAGCGGGACAGATACGCAGTATTTT,CASSLERASGTDTQYF